Following are 10 T cell receptor beta chains from one sample sequenced in a study of tumor and adjacent non-tumor tissue in lung cancer. The library came from three nested PCR rounds adapted from ARM-PCR protocols. TCRdb redid the calling of the multiplex PCR reads with MiXCR, one entry per CDR3 protein. The table has 50,000 or so distinct CDR3 sequences, 74% seen once. This sample's RNA came from whole unsorted tissue. More than 3 cm separated this lung sample from the edge of the tumor. Sequenced input: distant non-tumor lung tissue. The receptors here all came from a woman aged 60 to 75 with non-small cell lung cancer.

Worth noting for this clonotype: The junction departs from the called germline gene at one end, perhaps through a read error. The V and J genes are TRBV6-2 or TRBV6-3 and TRBJ2-7, with unresolved D. Looked up from germline, CDR1 is MNHEY and CDR2 is SVGEGT. The CDR3 has 16 residues. In DNA, the CDR3 is TGTGCCAGCATCACCCGGAAGGCAACGGGCTTTCACGAGCAGTATTTC. It specifies CASITRKATGFHEQYF.

The V call is TRBV11-3, the J call TRBJ2-1, with D perhaps TRBD1 (8 bases). This CDR3 spans 15 amino acids. CDR1 and CDR2 (germline): SGHNT, YENEEA. CDR3 sequence reads: CDNSRMSQGGGEQFF. CDR3 DNA sequence: TGTGACAACAGCCGCATGTCACAGGGGGGGGGTGAGCAGTTCTTC.

To note about this clonotype: At one boundary the junction diverges from the germline segment, which might be a read error. The chain carries TRBV4-3 and TRBJ2-2, with 8 bases identical to TRBD1. CDR1 LGHNA and CDR2 YSLEER come from the germline V gene. This CDR3 is 17 amino acids long. Here the CDR3 reads CAISQGTGGLNTGELFF. CDR3 DNA: TGCGCCATCAGCCAAGGGACAGGAGGGTTGAACACCGGGGAACTGTTTTTT.

To note about this clonotype: A much larger clonotype is one base distant, so this may be a read error. V and J are TRBV5-1 and TRBJ2-3, with D tentatively TRBD2 (7 bases). Trimming removed 7 bases at V and 2 bases at J, with 20 bases between. Germline V gene lookup returns CDR1 SGHRS and CDR2 YFSETQ. The CDR3 runs 16 residues. CDR3 loop: CASGPLGGTNTDTQYF. Written as DNA, the CDR3 is TGCGCCAGCGGCCCGCTGGGAGGGACAAACACAGATACGCAGTATTTT.

This rearrangement joins TRBV4-3 to TRBJ2-7; D possibly matches TRBD1 or TRBD2 (5 bases each). Germline V gives CDR1 LGHNA, CDR2 YSLEER. This CDR3 is built from 17 residues. The V and J ends lost 3 bases and 7 bases respectively, with 25 bases between them. In nucleotides, the CDR3 is TGCGCCAGCAGCCATGATGGCCAGAGGGGTAAATGGTATGAGCAGTACTTC. Its protein product is CASSHDGQRGKWYEQYF.

About this clonotype itself: One junction end disagrees with the germline gene, perhaps due to a read error. The chain employs TRBV11-2 and TRBJ2-1; D perhaps matches TRBD2 (6 bases). This CDR3 has 13 residues. CDR1 is SGHAT and CDR2 is FQNNGV in the germline V gene. CDR3 nucleotide sequence: TGTGTCAGCAGCGGGCGGATTCACAACGAGCGGTTCTTC. Translated, it gives CVSSGRIHNERFF. Full variable domain (rest looked up from reference TRBV11-2 and TRBJ2-1): EAGVAQSPRYKIIEKRQSVAFWCNPISGHATLYWYQQILGQGPKLLIQFQNNGVVDDSQLPKDRFSAERLKGVDSTLKIQPAKLEDSAVYLCVSSGRIHNERFFGPGTRLTVL.

The chain joins TRBV29-1 to TRBJ2-3; TRBD1 matches at 7 bases. Germline V gene data show CDR1 as SQVTM and CDR2 as ANQGSEA. The length of the CDR3 is 15 residues. The CDR3: CIVGGGKGAADTQYF. The CDR3, as DNA: TGCATCGTCGGAGGTGGGAAGGGGGCTGCAGATACGCAGTATTTT.

This clonotype has at least ten counts. The V call is TRBV14, the J call TRBJ2-3, with D maybe TRBD2 (6 bases). The CDR3 length is 17 residues. Germline V gene lookup returns CDR1 SGHDN and CDR2 FVKESK. Trimming took off 0 bases at V and 2 bases at J, with 15 bases between the two ends. The chain's CDR3 is CASSQDRWRGATDTQYF. The CDR3 DNA reads TGTGCCAGCAGCCAAGATCGGTGGAGGGGAGCCACAGATACGCAGTATTTT.

The chain carries TRBV6-2 or TRBV6-3 and TRBJ1-1; D might be TRBD1 (5 bases). Germline CDR1 reads MNHEY; CDR2 reads SVGEGT. There are 13 residues in the CDR3. The CDR3 spells CTSRDGMNTEAFF. DNA of the CDR3: TGTACTAGCAGGGACGGAATGAACACTGAAGCTTTCTTT.

Notes on this clonotype: Its ends do not fully match the called genes, so a read error is possible. J is TRBJ2-7 and V is TRBV4-2; D might be TRBD1 or TRBD2, each matching 5 bases. The CDR3 has 17 residues. Germline values: CDR1 LGHNA, CDR2 YNFKEQ. The CDR3, as DNA: TGTGCCAGCAGCCAACTCGATTTGGGGGAGAGTGGCTACGAGCAATACTTC. This encodes CASSQLDLGESGYEQYF.